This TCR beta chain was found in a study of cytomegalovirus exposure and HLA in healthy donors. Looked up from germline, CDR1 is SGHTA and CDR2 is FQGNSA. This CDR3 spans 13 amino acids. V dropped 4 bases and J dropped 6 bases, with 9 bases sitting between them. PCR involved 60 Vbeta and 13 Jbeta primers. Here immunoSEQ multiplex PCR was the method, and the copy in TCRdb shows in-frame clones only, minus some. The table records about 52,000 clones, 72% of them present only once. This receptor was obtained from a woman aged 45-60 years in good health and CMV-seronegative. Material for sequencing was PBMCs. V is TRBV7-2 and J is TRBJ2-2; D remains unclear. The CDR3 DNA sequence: TGTGCCAGCAGCTCGGTCCTAGCCGGGGAGCTGTTTTTT. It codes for CASSSVLAGELFF.